The rows below give T cell receptor beta chains drawn from one sample of a study of beta chain features in type 1 diabetes. Only in-frame clones appear in the TCRdb table, and some are missing; sequencing was by immunoSEQ multiplex PCR. The table shows 250,000 to 300,000 clones, with 24% occurring only once. Sequencing used naive CD4+ T cells from blood. The receptors here all came from a woman aged 25 to 39 with type 1 diabetes. Both conserved end residues are part of each CDR3. The order of the fields is J gene, V gene, clone size, D gene, CDR3 DNA, CDR3 protein. The D gene is left open where the match is weak. Clone size is not always given. Where it is, it says once, few, many or a class for expanded clones.

TRBJ2-7 | TRBV28 | NA | TRBD1 | TGTGCCAGCAGTTCTACGGGGACAGGGATCGTCCACGAGCAGTACTTC | CASSSTGTGIVHEQYF
TRBJ2-5 | TRBV29-1 | few | TRBD2 | TGCAGCGTCCCCATTTGGAGCGGGATGAGGACCCAGTACTTC | CSVPIWSGMRTQYF
TRBJ2-7 | TRBV28 | few | NA | TGTGCCAGCAGTTTCCTTGCGACAGGCCAAAGCTACGAGCAGTACTTC | CASSFLATGQSYEQYF
TRBJ1-1 | TRBV7-9 | NA | NA | TGTGCCAGCAGGACAGCGAACACTGAAGCTTTCTTT | CASRTANTEAFF
TRBJ2-3 | TRBV5-1 | few | TRBD1 | TGCGCCAGCAGCTCCAGGACAGGGCAGCCAACAGATACGCAGTATTTT | CASSSRTGQPTDTQYF
TRBJ2-7 | TRBV30 | NA | TRBD1 | TGTGCCTGGAGTGTACTTGAGGGGGACAGGGGAATTCTGTACGAGCAGTACTTC | CAWSVLEGDRGILYEQYF
TRBJ2-1 | TRBV30 | few | NA | TGTGCCTGGAGTGGTATTGTTAACAATGAGCAGTTCTTC | CAWSGIVNNEQFF
TRBJ2-3 | TRBV7-9 | few | TRBD2 | TGTGCCAGCAGCTTCCCGGCTAGCGGGAGGGCAGATACGCAGTATTTT | CASSFPASGRADTQYF
TRBJ2-7 | TRBV6-1 | NA | NA | TGTGCCAGCACCAGACAGACGTACGAGCAGTACTTC | CASTRQTYEQYF
TRBJ2-7 | TRBV15 | NA | TRBD2 | TGTGCCACCAGCAGAGCCGTTCCGGGACTAGCGGGTTCCTACGAGCAGTACTTC | CATSRAVPGLAGSYEQYF